This T cell receptor (beta chain) stems from a study of blood T cell repertoires in COVID-19 (dated by TCRdb to 2018 to 2020). A note on the overall study: Samples covering the acute and convalescent phases of COVID-19 were provided by collaborators in the United States, Italy and Spain. The material from the prospective study consisted of cDNA or gDNA derived from T cells, B-cell-depleted T cells, or PBMCs. Deeply sampled blood TCRbeta repertoires from subjects exposed to, actively infected with, or recovered from COVID-19 were included in the dataset. The repertoires were released in a freely available public database meant as a resource for research on the immune response to SARS-CoV-2. Samples were obtained from the ongoing ImmuneRACE study (first 160 participants) and from about 1,300 subjects provided by 6 global collaborators. The sample metadata nearly always contained a de-identified subject ID, COVID-19 status, age in years and sex. Where available, HLA class I and class II types were taken from metadata supplied by the sample provider and were not determined by assay-based typing. What the research found in general, with its limitations: The amount of clinical and demographic metadata varied by source and participant and was provided uncurated.

TCRbeta CDR3 regions were amplified from genomic DNA by means of the immunoSEQ Assay, a bias-controlled multiplex PCR. Per the source publication's procedure: Within the assay, amplification of reference gene primers was used to estimate how many nucleated cells each sample contained. To quantify the absolute abundance of each unique TCRbeta CDR3 rearrangement, sequence reads were collapsed and filtered. For each sample, productive Simpson clonality was calculated as the square root of Simpson's diversity index over productive rearrangements. The clones in this table, taken by TCRdb from immuneACCESS, are in-frame only. Not every clone is retained; where verified, under half of the shortfall comes from an unresolved V gene, and the cause of the rest is unknown. That table furnishes V, J and clone size, whereas the DNA furnished D and trimming. The sample table records 95,000 to 120,000 clones; roughly 82% of these occur just once. The top ten clonotypes cover under 9.5% of the sample.

A remark on this clone: Its antigen is currently not known. Per-base quality was not reported, and no clone a single base away is much larger than it.

The cysteine opens and the phenylalanine closes a CDR3 of 15 amino acids. The only DNA kept is the CDR3, 45 bases in frame from the first base. CDR1 and CDR2, per the germline V gene, are ENHRY and SYGVKD. Trimming leaves V shorter by 4 bases and J shorter by 2 bases, with the junction holding 4 bases beyond the gene matches. The collaborating institutions used their own protocols to collect whole blood in K2EDTA tubes. For TCRbeta analysis, collaborators shipped samples in one of three forms: frozen whole blood, isolated PBMCs, or DNA extracted from either of those sample types. The chain is encoded by TRBV10-3 joined to TRBJ1-2; 10 central nucleotides agree with TRBD1. Input material: peripheral blood. The clonotype was recovered from a woman between 40 and 50 years old with acute or convalescent COVID-19. The sequenced DNA is TGTGCCATCAGTGCCTGGACAGGGGGAAACTATGGCTACACCTTC. The translation is CAISAWTGGNYGYTF.